The present T cell receptor (beta chain) was sequenced within a study of graft-versus-host responses after intestinal transplantation. Looking at the study overall: Grafts were multivisceral, liver-intestinal, or isolated intestinal.

Of note for this clone: Antigen specificity is unknown.

Findings and caveats of the study: Circulating GvH clones peaking coincided with falling HvG clones soon after transplant.

TCRdb's copy holds only in-frame clones and misses some; the assay was immunoSEQ multiplex PCR. The data contain 35,000 to 45,000 clones, 94% of them singletons. Germline loops: CDR1 MNHNS, CDR2 SASEGT. Trimming left V 7 bases short and J 0 bases short, with 10 bases between. The CDR3 length is 14 residues. The origin of this receptor is a human donor who was the organ donor for an intestinal transplant. The material was unstimulated CD4+ T cells sorted from spleen or lymph node cells, obtained before transplant. J is TRBJ1-3 and V is TRBV6-1; D is undetermined. The CDR3 DNA reads as TGTGCCAGCAATTCCCAGAACTCTGGAAACACCATATATTTT. This translates into CASNSQNSGNTIYF.